Listed below are T cell receptor beta chains from one sample, sequenced in a study of OX40 agonist ivuxolimab in advanced cancers. Produced via immunoSEQ multiplex PCR; TCRdb's table is partial and in-frame only. The sample contains roughly 70,000 clones, almost 90% of which appear only once. This sample comprised CD4+ or CD8+ T cells sorted from blood, obtained in a trial of the OX40 agonist ivuxolimab. Receptors originate from an adult with an advanced solid tumor such as melanoma, head and neck, liver or kidney cancer. Each CDR3 is given with its conserved first and last residue. D genes are given only for firm matches. For some rows the clone size is stated as once, few or many, or as a class when expanded; others skip it.

J gene: TRBJ2-5; V gene: TRBV5-1; D gene: -; clone size: -; CDR3 protein: CASSFQGETQYF; CDR3 DNA: TGCGCCAGCAGTTTTCAGGGGGAGACCCAGTACTTC
J gene: TRBJ2-1; V gene: TRBV29-1; D gene: TRBD2; clone size: -; CDR3 protein: CSVGTGGREQFF; CDR3 DNA: TGCAGCGTGGGAACGGGGGGTCGGGAGCAGTTCTTC
J gene: TRBJ2-3; V gene: TRBV6-8; D gene: -; clone size: -; CDR3 protein: CASSPRAWGTDTQYF; CDR3 DNA: TGTGCCAGCAGCCCCCGCGCCTGGGGGACAGATACGCAGTATTTT
J gene: TRBJ2-3; V gene: TRBV18; D gene: -; clone size: once; CDR3 protein: CASSPPPGIADTQYF; CDR3 DNA: TGTGCCAGCTCACCACCGCCGGGAATCGCAGATACGCAGTATTTT
J gene: TRBJ2-7; V gene: TRBV5-4; D gene: -; clone size: -; CDR3 protein: CASSLDRAFYEQYF; CDR3 DNA: TGTGCCAGCAGCTTGGATAGGGCTTTTTACGAGCAGTACTTC
J gene: TRBJ2-7; V gene: TRBV5-5; D gene: TRBD1; clone size: -; CDR3 protein: CASSLLQGTYEQYF; CDR3 DNA: TGTGCCAGCAGCTTGCTACAGGGGACCTACGAGCAGTACTTC
J gene: TRBJ2-7; V gene: TRBV19; D gene: -; clone size: -; CDR3 protein: CASSPMSSSDEQYF; CDR3 DNA: TGTGCCAGTAGTCCGATGAGCAGCTCCGACGAGCAGTACTTC
J gene: TRBJ1-5; V gene: TRBV6-1; D gene: -; clone size: -; CDR3 protein: CASSPDRNQPQHF; CDR3 DNA: TGTGCCAGCAGTCCCGACAGGAATCAGCCCCAGCATTTT
J gene: TRBJ2-7; V gene: TRBV27; D gene: -; clone size: -; CDR3 protein: CASSPSVRGSYEQYF; CDR3 DNA: TGTGCCAGCAGCCCTTCGGTTAGGGGGTCCTACGAGCAGTACTTC
J gene: TRBJ2-4; V gene: TRBV28; D gene: TRBD1; clone size: -; CDR3 protein: CASRSSGTGGRIQYF; CDR3 DNA: TGTGCCAGCAGATCCTCCGGGACAGGCGGACGTATTCAGTACTTC
J gene: TRBJ1-6; V gene: TRBV18; D gene: -; clone size: once; CDR3 protein: CASSPDYNSPLHF; CDR3 DNA: TGTGCCAGCTCACCAGATTATAATTCACCCCTCCACTTT
J gene: TRBJ2-7; V gene: TRBV6-5; D gene: TRBD1; clone size: -; CDR3 protein: CASNRTGLVEQYF; CDR3 DNA: TGTGCCAGCAACAGGACAGGGTTGGTGGAGCAGTACTTC
J gene: TRBJ2-5; V gene: TRBV5-4; D gene: -; clone size: -; CDR3 protein: CASSGTWQETQYF; CDR3 DNA: TGTGCCAGCAGCGGGACGTGGCAAGAGACCCAGTACTTC
J gene: TRBJ2-2; V gene: TRBV5-1; D gene: TRBD2; clone size: -; CDR3 protein: CASSLGFGRLAGATGELFF; CDR3 DNA: TGCGCCAGCAGCCTGGGATTCGGGAGACTAGCGGGGGCCACCGGGGAGCTGTTTTTT
J gene: TRBJ2-3; V gene: TRBV6-5; D gene: -; clone size: -; CDR3 protein: CASSYDIATTDTQYF; CDR3 DNA: TGTGCCAGCAGTTACGACATAGCTACGACAGATACGCAGTATTTT
J gene: TRBJ1-1; V gene: TRBV29-1; D gene: -; clone size: once; CDR3 protein: CSVEKGSGAFF; CDR3 DNA: TGCAGCGTTGAGAAGGGGTCAGGGGCTTTCTTT
J gene: TRBJ2-2; V gene: TRBV5-5; D gene: TRBD1; clone size: -; CDR3 protein: CASSSGTGNTGELFF; CDR3 DNA: TGTGCCAGCAGCTCCGGGACAGGGAACACCGGGGAGCTGTTTTTT
J gene: TRBJ2-3; V gene: TRBV19; D gene: TRBD2; clone size: -; CDR3 protein: CASSPRLAGHTDTQYF; CDR3 DNA: TGTGCCAGTAGTCCTAGACTAGCGGGACACACAGATACGCAGTATTTT